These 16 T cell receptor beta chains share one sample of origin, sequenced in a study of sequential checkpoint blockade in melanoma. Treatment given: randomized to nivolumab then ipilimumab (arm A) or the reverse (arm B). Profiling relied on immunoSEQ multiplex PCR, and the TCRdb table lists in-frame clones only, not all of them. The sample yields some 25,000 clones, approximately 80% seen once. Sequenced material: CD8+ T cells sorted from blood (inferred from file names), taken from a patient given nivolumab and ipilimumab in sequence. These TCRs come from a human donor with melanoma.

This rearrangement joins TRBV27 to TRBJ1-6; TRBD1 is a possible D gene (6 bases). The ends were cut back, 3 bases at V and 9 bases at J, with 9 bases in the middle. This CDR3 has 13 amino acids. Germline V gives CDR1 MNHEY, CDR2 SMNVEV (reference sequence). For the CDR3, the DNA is TGTGCCAGCAGTTTCCGGACAGTTTCACCCCTCCACTTT. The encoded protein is CASSFRTVSPLHF.

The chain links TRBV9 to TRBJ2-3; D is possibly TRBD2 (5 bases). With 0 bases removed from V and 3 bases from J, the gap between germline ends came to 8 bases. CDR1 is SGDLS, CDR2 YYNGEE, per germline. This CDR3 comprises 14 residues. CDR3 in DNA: TGTGCCAGCAGCGTAGACGAGGGAACAGATACGCAGTATTTT. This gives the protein CASSVDEGTDTQYF.

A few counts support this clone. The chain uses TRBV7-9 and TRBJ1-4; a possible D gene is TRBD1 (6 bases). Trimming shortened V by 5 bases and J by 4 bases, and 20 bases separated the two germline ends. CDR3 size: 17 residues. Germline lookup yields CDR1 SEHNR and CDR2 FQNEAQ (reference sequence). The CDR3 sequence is CASSPGSGGADNEKLFF. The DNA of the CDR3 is TGTGCCAGCAGCCCCGGGTCCGGGGGGGCAGATAATGAAAAACTGTTTTTT.

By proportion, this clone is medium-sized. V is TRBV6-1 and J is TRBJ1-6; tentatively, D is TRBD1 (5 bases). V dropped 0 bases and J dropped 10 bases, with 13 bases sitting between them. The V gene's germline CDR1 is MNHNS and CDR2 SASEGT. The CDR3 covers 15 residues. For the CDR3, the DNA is TGTGCCAGCAGTGAAGCAGGTGAAGGGGCATCACCCCTCCACTTT. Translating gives CASSEAGEGASPLHF.

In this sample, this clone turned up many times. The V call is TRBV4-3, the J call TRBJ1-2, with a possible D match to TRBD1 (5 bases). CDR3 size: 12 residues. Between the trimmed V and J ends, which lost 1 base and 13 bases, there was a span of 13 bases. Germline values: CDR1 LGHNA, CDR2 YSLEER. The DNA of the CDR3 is TGCGCCAGCAGCCAAGGGGGCCTCGACCCCACCTTC. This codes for CASSQGGLDPTF.

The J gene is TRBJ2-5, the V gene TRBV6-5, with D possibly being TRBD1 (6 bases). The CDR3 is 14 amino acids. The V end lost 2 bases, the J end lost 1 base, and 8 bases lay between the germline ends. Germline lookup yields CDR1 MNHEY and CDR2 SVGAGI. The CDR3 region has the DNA TGTGCCAGCAGTTACGGGGGCACCCAAGAGACCCAGTACTTC. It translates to CASSYGGTQETQYF.

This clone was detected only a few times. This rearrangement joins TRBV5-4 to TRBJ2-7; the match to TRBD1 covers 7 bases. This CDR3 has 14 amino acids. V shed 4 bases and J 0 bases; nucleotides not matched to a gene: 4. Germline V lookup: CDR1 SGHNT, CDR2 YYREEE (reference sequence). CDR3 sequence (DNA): TGTGCCAGCAGCGGGGACAGTTTCTCCTACGAGCAGTACTTC. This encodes CASSGDSFSYEQYF.

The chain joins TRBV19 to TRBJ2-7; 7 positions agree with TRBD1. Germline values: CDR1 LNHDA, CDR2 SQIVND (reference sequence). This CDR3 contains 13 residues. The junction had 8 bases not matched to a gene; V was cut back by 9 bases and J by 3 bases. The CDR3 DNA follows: TGTGCCAGCGCCGGGACAGCCTACTACGAGCAGTACTTC. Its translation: CASAGTAYYEQYF.

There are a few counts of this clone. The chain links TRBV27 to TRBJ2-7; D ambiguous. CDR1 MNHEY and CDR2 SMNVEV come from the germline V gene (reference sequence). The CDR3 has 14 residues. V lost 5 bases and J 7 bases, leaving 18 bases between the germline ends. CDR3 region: CASSIYPGGVEQYF. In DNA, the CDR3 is TGTGCCAGCAGTATCTACCCGGGTGGCGTGGAGCAGTACTTC.

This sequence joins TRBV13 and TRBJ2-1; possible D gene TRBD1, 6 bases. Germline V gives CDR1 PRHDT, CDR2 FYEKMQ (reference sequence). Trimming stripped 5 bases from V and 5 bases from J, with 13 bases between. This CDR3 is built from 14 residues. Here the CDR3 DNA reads TGTGCCAGCAGCCCTCAACAGGGAGACAATGAGCAGTTCTTC. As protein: CASSPQQGDNEQFF.

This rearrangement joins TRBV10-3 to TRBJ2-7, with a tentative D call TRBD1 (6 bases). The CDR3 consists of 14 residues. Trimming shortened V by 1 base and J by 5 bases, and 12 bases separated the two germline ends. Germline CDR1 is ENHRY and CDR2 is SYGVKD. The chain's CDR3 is CAISEFPQGNEQYF. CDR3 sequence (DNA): TGTGCCATCAGTGAGTTCCCCCAGGGGAACGAGCAGTACTTC.

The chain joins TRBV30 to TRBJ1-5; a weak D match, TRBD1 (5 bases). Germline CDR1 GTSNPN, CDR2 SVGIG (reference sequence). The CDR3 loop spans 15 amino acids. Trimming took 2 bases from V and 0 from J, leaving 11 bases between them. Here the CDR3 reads CAWSFWGDSNQPQHF. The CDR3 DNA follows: TGTGCCTGGAGTTTTTGGGGGGATAGCAATCAGCCCCAGCATTTT. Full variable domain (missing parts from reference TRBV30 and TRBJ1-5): SQTIHQWPATLVQPVGSPLSLECTVEGTSNPNLYWYRQAAGRGLQLLFYSVGIGQISSEVPQNLSASRPQDRQFILSSKKLLLSDSGFYLCAWSFWGDSNQPQHFGDGTRLSIL.

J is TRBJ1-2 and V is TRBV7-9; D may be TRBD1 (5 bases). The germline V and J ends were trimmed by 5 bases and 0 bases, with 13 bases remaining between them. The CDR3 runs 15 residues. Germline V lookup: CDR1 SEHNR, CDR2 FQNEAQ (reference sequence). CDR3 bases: TGTGCCAGCAGCGGACAAGGGATTCCTAACTATGGCTACACCTTC. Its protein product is CASSGQGIPNYGYTF.

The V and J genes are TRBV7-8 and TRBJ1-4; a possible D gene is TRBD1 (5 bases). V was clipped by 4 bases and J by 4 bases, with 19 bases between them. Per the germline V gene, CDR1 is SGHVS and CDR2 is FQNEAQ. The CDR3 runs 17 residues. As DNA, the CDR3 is TGTGCCAGCAGCTCGCAGGCGGGGCTCGGTTATAATGAAAAACTGTTTTTT. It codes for CASSSQAGLGYNEKLFF.

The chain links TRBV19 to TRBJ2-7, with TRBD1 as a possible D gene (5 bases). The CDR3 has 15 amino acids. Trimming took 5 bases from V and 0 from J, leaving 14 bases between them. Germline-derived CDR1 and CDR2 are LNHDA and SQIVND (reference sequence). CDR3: CASSSPRESSYEQYF. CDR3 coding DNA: TGTGCCAGTAGTTCACCCAGGGAAAGCTCCTACGAGCAGTACTTC.

CDR3 region: CAIMGGTGELFF. The DNA for the CDR3 is TGTGCCATCATGGGAGGCACCGGGGAGCTGTTTTTT. The gene calls are TRBV10-3 and TRBJ2-2; a possible D gene is TRBD2 (6 bases). Germline V gene sequence: CDR1 ENHRY, CDR2 SYGVKD. The CDR3 totals 12 residues. The ends were cut back, 7 bases at V and 4 bases at J, with 7 bases in the middle.